Each of the 9 T cell receptor beta chains below was sequenced from the same sample in a study of blood T cell repertoires in COVID-19. Only in-frame clones appear in the TCRdb table, and some are missing; sequencing was by immunoSEQ multiplex PCR. The sample yields approximately 300,000 clones, approximately 90% seen once. The sequencing input was peripheral blood. These receptors were taken from a woman aged 50 to 60 with COVID-19, enrolled during active disease.

The DNA of the CDR3 is TGTGCCAGCAGTTCAACAGAGGGTTGGGTTGGTTTCTTT. Its protein is CASSSTEGWVGFF. The gene calls are TRBV2 and TRBJ1-1; D unresolved. CDR1 is SNHLY, CDR2 FYNNEI, per germline. V was clipped by 5 bases and J by 13 bases, with 20 bases between them. This CDR3 contains 13 residues.

J is TRBJ2-3 and V is TRBV27, with 7 bases lining up with TRBD2. The CDR3 loop spans 17 amino acids. J lost 6 bases, V lost 6 bases, and 18 bases had no gene match. Germline CDR1 MNHEY, CDR2 SMNVEV (reference sequence). The CDR3 is CASSPPPGRDLPDTQYF. CDR3 nucleotides: TGTGCCAGCAGCCCCCCCCCTGGGAGGGACCTGCCGGATACGCAGTATTTT.

The chain has TRBV10-3 and TRBJ2-3, with D possibly TRBD2 on 6 matching bases. V lost 6 bases, J lost 2 bases, and 9 bases lay in between. CDR1 ENHRY and CDR2 SYGVKD come from the germline V gene. This CDR3 region has 13 residues. The CDR3 sequence: CAIRAGITDTQYF. The CDR3 DNA reads TGTGCCATCAGGGCGGGGATCACAGATACGCAGTATTTT.

This sequence joins TRBV5-1 and TRBJ2-5; TRBD2 might be the D (7 bases). The CDR3 covers 14 residues. Germline V gene data show CDR1 as SGHRS and CDR2 as YFSETQ. V was pared by 4 bases and J by 5 bases, with 15 bases between. In DNA form, the CDR3 reads TGCGCCAGCAGCCTAGGGGGGGGTGCTGAGACCCAGTACTTC. Translation: CASSLGGGAETQYF. The variable domain in full, completed from reference TRBV5-1 and TRBJ2-5, reads KAGVTQTPRYLIKTRGQQVTLSCSPISGHRSVSWYQQTPGQGLQFLFEYFSETQRNKGNFPGRFSGRQFSNSRSEMNVSTLELGDSALYLCASSLGGGAETQYFGPGTRLLVL.

J is TRBJ2-1 and V is TRBV7-2; D is unresolved. Germline V gene lookup returns CDR1 SGHTA and CDR2 FQGNSA. The CDR3 has 13 amino acids. Trimming removed 2 bases from V and 15 bases from J, with 17 bases in between. CDR3 protein: CASSLLEDIDSFF. CDR3 coding DNA: TGTGCCAGCAGCTTATTGGAAGACATCGATTCGTTCTTC.

The chain is built from TRBV19 and TRBJ2-7; 8 nucleotides agree with TRBD1. The CDR3 runs 14 residues. V lost 1 base to trimming and J lost 5 bases; unmatched junction nucleotides: 4. Germline CDR1 is LNHDA and CDR2 is SQIVND (reference sequence). Written as DNA, the CDR3 is TGTGCCAGTAGTATAGGGACAGGGATCGACGAGCAGTACTTC. Its translation is CASSIGTGIDEQYF.

J is TRBJ1-1 and V is TRBV30; no reliable D call. The CDR3 covers 13 residues. Deletions cut 3 bases from V and 5 bases from J, with 13 bases between. Germline V gene lookup returns CDR1 GTSNPN and CDR2 SVGIG (reference sequence). The CDR3 loop reads CAWRVTGETEAFF. In DNA, the CDR3 is TGTGCCTGGAGAGTCACGGGAGAGACTGAAGCTTTCTTT.

This clone was seen a single time. The chain links TRBV5-1 to TRBJ1-2; possibly TRBD1 for D (5 bases). V lost 0 bases to trimming and J lost 3 bases, with 9 bases between them. The CDR3 consists of 14 residues. The germline V gene encodes CDR1 SGHRS and CDR2 YFSETQ. CDR3 in amino acids: CASSLGQPDYGYTF. The CDR3, as DNA: TGCGCCAGCAGCTTGGGACAGCCAGACTATGGCTACACCTTC.

The J gene is TRBJ1-5, the V gene TRBV9; no clear D. This CDR3 region has 14 residues. CDR1 and CDR2 from the germline V gene are SGDLS and YYNGEE. V was trimmed by 0 bases and J by 4 bases, leaving 8 bases between them. The CDR3 nucleotides read TGTGCCAGCAGCGTAGACGCGGGGAATCAGCCCCAGCATTTT. Encoded protein: CASSVDAGNQPQHF.